These 25 T cell receptor beta chains were sequenced from one sample in a study of radiotherapy plus CTLA-4 blockade in lung cancer. The method was immunoSEQ multiplex PCR; TCRdb's version includes in-frame clones alone and lacks a portion of them. The sample consists of around 70,000 clones, roughly 76% of them appearing once. Sequenced material: peripheral blood, taken from a patient treated with radiotherapy plus ipilimumab. All receptors derive from a human donor with non-small cell lung cancer whose response to radiotherapy plus ipilimumab could not be evaluated. Some clones in this sample may be carry-over from other donors' samples.

This clone was counted a few times. The V and J genes are TRBV7-2 and TRBJ2-5, with 10 bases that match TRBD2. The tail of the sequence fits TRBJ2-7 better, so the J call may be wrong. CDR1 is SGHTA and CDR2 is FQGNSA in the germline V gene. This CDR3 region has 13 residues. CDR3 bases: TGTGCCAGCAGCTCTAGCGGGGGTTACGAGCAGTACTTC. This encodes CASSSSGGYEQYF.

This clone is a singleton in its sample. The rearrangement links TRBV19 to TRBJ1-6, with no clear D. The CDR3 sequence is 15 residues long. Germline CDR1 LNHDA, CDR2 SQIVND (reference sequence). The V end was cut by 8 bases, the J end by 0 bases, with 11 bases between. The CDR3 spells CASEAGSSYNSPLHF. The CDR3 DNA sequence: TGTGCCAGTGAGGCGGGAAGCTCCTATAATTCACCCCTCCACTTT.

DNA for the CDR3: TGCAGCGCCCTAGGACTAGCGGGAGAGACCCAGTACTTC. Translating it yields CSALGLAGETQYF. The rearrangement links TRBV29-1 to TRBJ2-5; 11 bases agree with TRBD2. Germline V gives CDR1 SQVTM, CDR2 ANQGSEA. The ends lost 7 bases at V and 4 bases at J; junction bases unmatched: 5. The CDR3 has 13 amino acids. The full variable domain, rest sourced from reference TRBV29-1 and TRBJ2-5, is SAVISQKPSRDICQRGTSLTIQCQVDSQVTMMFWYRQQPGQSLTLIATANQGSEATYESGFVIDKFPISRPNLTFSTLTVSNMSPEDSSIYLCSALGLAGETQYFGPGTRLLVL.

The J gene is TRBJ2-2, the V gene TRBV19, with 9 nucleotides matching TRBD1. Germline values: CDR1 LNHDA, CDR2 SQIVND (reference sequence). Germline trimming cut 6 bases from V and 7 bases from J; bases unmatched to any gene: 3. The CDR3 has 13 residues. CDR3 in DNA: TGTGCCAGTAGGGGACAGGGTGACGGGGAGCTGTTTTTT. This codes for CASRGQGDGELFF. The full variable domain, completed using reference TRBV19 and TRBJ2-2, is DGGITQSPKYLFRKEGQNVTLSCEQNLNHDAMYWYRQDPGQGLRLIYYSQIVNDFQKGDIAEGYSVSREKKESFPLTVTSAQKNPTAFYLCASRGQGDGELFFGEGSRLTVL.

This sequence joins TRBV5-1 and TRBJ1-6; D unclear. CDR1 is SGHRS, CDR2 YFSETQ, per germline. The ends were cut back, 2 bases at V and 8 bases at J, with 8 bases in the middle. This CDR3 region has 13 residues. CDR3 bases: TGCGCCAGCAGCTTCGGTCAGGATTCACCCCTCCACTTT. Protein: CASSFGQDSPLHF.

In its sample, this clone was seen a few times. The CDR3 spells CASSTDYYEQYF. The CDR3 nucleotides read TGTGCCAGCAGTACGGACTACTACGAGCAGTACTTC. V and J are TRBV2 and TRBJ2-7; D is possibly TRBD2 (6 bases). CDR3 length: 12 residues. The V end was cut by 5 bases, the J end by 3 bases, with 8 bases between. Germline CDR1 SNHLY, CDR2 FYNNEI.

The chain links TRBV28 to TRBJ1-2; D gene ambiguous. The CDR3 covers 13 residues. The germline gives CDR1 MDHEN, CDR2 SYDVKM. Trimming cost V 2 bases and J 4 bases, with 8 bases left between them. CDR3 coding DNA: TGTGCCAGCAGTTTACAGGCAAGCTATGGCTACACCTTC. Residues: CASSLQASYGYTF.

J is TRBJ1-1 and V is TRBV30; 9 nucleotides align to TRBD1. Germline CDR1 reads GTSNPN; CDR2 reads SVGIG (reference sequence). The CDR3 covers 14 residues. Trimming cost V 2 bases and J 6 bases; bases outside gene matches: 7. This CDR3 is CAWSRDRVRAEAFF. CDR3 DNA sequence: TGTGCCTGGAGTCGGGACAGGGTCAGGGCTGAAGCTTTCTTT.

The chain recombines TRBV5-5 with TRBJ1-5, with no clear D. Germline CDR1 SGHKS, CDR2 YYEKEE (reference sequence). The V end was cut by 5 bases, the J end by 5 bases, with 11 bases between. The CDR3 has 13 residues. CDR3 in DNA: TGTGCCAGCAGACGGACTGAGGATCAGCCCCAGCATTTT. Its protein product is CASRRTEDQPQHF.

This clone was seen a few times. The rearrangement links TRBV7-8 to TRBJ1-5, with no clear D. Between the trimmed V and J ends, which lost 2 bases and 0 bases, there was a span of 8 bases. Germline V gene sequence: CDR1 SGHVS, CDR2 FQNEAQ. This CDR3 spans 15 amino acids. Here the CDR3 reads CASSLYIDSNQPQHF. The CDR3 DNA reads as TGTGCCAGCAGCTTATACATTGATAGCAATCAGCCCCAGCATTTT. Variable domain in full (rest from reference TRBV7-8 and TRBJ1-5): GAGVSQSPRYKVAKRGQDVALRCDPISGHVSLFWYQQALGQGPEFLTYFQNEAQLDKSGLPSDRFFAERPEGSVSTLKIQRTQQEDSAVYLCASSLYIDSNQPQHFGDGTRLSIL.

The rearrangement links TRBV28 to TRBJ2-7, with 12 bases identical to TRBD1. J lost 5 bases, V lost 3 bases, and 5 bases had no gene match. This CDR3 is built from 15 residues. Looked up from germline, CDR1 is MDHEN and CDR2 is SYDVKM. CDR3 region: CASSLSGTGGNEQYF. DNA of the CDR3: TGTGCCAGCAGTTTGAGTGGGACAGGGGGCAACGAGCAGTACTTC.

The chain combines TRBV28 with TRBJ2-7; TRBD1 matches 8 bases. CDR3 size: 14 residues. V gave up 5 bases and J gave up 6 bases; unmatched junction bases: 9. Per germline, CDR1 MDHEN and CDR2 SYDVKM. In DNA form, the CDR3 reads TGTGCCAGCAGTAGGGTCGGACAGGGCGGCGAGCAGTACTTC. Translating gives CASSRVGQGGEQYF.

J is TRBJ2-5 and V is TRBV5-4; a weak D match, TRBD2 (8 bases). Germline lookup yields CDR1 SGHNT and CDR2 YYREEE (reference sequence). V was clipped by 2 bases and J by 9 bases, with 14 bases between them. The CDR3 contains 13 residues. DNA of the CDR3: TGTGCCAGCAGCTTACAGGGGCGGGAGGCCCAGTACTTC. Protein: CASSLQGREAQYF.

V is TRBV5-1 and J is TRBJ2-5; the D gene is possibly TRBD1 (5 bases). There are 12 residues in the CDR3. V lost 7 bases and J 2 bases, leaving 9 bases between the germline ends. The germline CDR1 and CDR2 sequences are SGHRS and YFSETQ. CDR3 bases: TGCGCCAGCTCCCGACAGCAAGAGACCCAGTACTTC. This sequence encodes CASSRQQETQYF.

V and J are TRBV7-2 and TRBJ2-7; 7 positions agree with TRBD2. Germline lookup yields CDR1 SGHTA and CDR2 FQGNSA. The CDR3 totals 16 residues. Germline trimming cut 5 bases from V and 9 bases from J; bases unmatched to any gene: 19. The CDR3 reads CASSPPRTSVGRRQYF. The CDR3, as DNA: TGTGCCAGCAGCCCCCCCCGCACTAGCGTTGGACGACGGCAGTACTTC. The full variable domain, with the rest looked up from reference TRBV7-2 and TRBJ2-7, is GAGVSQSPSNKVTEKGKDVELRCDPISGHTALYWYRQSLGQGLEFLIYFQGNSAPDKSGLPSDRFSAERTGGSVSTLTIQRTQQEDSAVYLCASSPPRTSVGRRQYFGPGTRLTVT.

The chain has TRBV7-2 and TRBJ1-5, with 8 bases identical to TRBD1. Per germline, CDR1 SGHTA and CDR2 FQGNSA. CDR3 length: 15 residues. The V and J ends lost 4 bases and 7 bases, in that order; junction bases with no gene match: 9. CDR3 region: CASSWGTGQAQPQHF. Written as DNA, the CDR3 is TGTGCCAGCAGCTGGGGGACAGGACAAGCGCAGCCCCAGCATTTT.

CDR3 in DNA: TGTGCCAGCAGCTGGGGGACTAGCGGGGGGAGCACAGATACGCAGTATTTT. Amino acids: CASSWGTSGGSTDTQYF. The V gene is TRBV5-6, the J gene TRBJ2-3; 15 bases are shared with TRBD2. The CDR3 runs 17 residues. Germline CDR1 is SGHDT and CDR2 is YYEEEE. Trimming took 3 bases from V and 0 from J; bases not matched to a gene: 2.

This sequence joins TRBV9 and TRBJ2-3, with D possibly being TRBD1 (6 bases). This CDR3 has 13 amino acids. Per the germline V gene, CDR1 is SGDLS and CDR2 is YYNGEE. Trimming cost V 1 base and J 4 bases, with 7 bases left between them. CDR3 loop: CASSVQGSDTQYF. DNA of the CDR3: TGTGCCAGCAGCGTACAGGGGTCAGATACGCAGTATTTT.

A single count supports this clone. The chain has TRBV5-4 and TRBJ1-6; D possibly corresponds to TRBD1 (5 bases). The germline V gene encodes CDR1 SGHNT and CDR2 YYREEE (reference sequence). CDR3 length equals 15 residues. V lost 0 bases to trimming and J lost 14 bases, with 18 bases between them. CDR3 protein: CASSLEGTLEGSLHF. The DNA for the CDR3 is TGTGCCAGCAGCTTGGAGGGGACCCTGGAGGGATCCCTCCACTTT.

The V call is TRBV15, the J call TRBJ1-1; D might be TRBD1 (5 bases). The germline V and J ends were trimmed by 1 base and 0 bases, with 9 bases remaining between them. This CDR3 has 15 amino acids. Germline lookup yields CDR1 LNHNV and CDR2 YYDKDF (reference sequence). Written as DNA, the CDR3 is TGTGCCACCAGCAGAGGGGGCAGCATGAACACTGAAGCTTTCTTT. Translating it yields CATSRGGSMNTEAFF.

This clone appeared once. This CDR3 is also generated by other DNA sequences in the sample. The chain combines TRBV15 with TRBJ1-1; D gene unclear. The CDR3 has 15 residues. With 0 bases removed from V and 4 bases from J, the gap between germline ends came to 12 bases. Per the germline V gene, CDR1 is LNHNV and CDR2 is YYDKDF (reference sequence). The CDR3 region is CATSRDQVRVTEAFF. The DNA for the CDR3 is TGTGCCACCAGCAGAGATCAAGTCCGCGTCACTGAAGCTTTCTTT.

With regard to this clone: One end of the junction varies from germline; a read error may be responsible. The rearrangement links TRBV7-7 to TRBJ2-1; D perhaps matches TRBD2 (5 bases). The CDR3 runs to 14 residues. Germline values: CDR1 SSHAT, CDR2 FNYEAQ (reference sequence). Here the CDR3 reads CASSLSGDYNEQFF. The CDR3 DNA is TGTGCTAGCAGCTTAAGCGGCGATTACAATGAGCAGTTCTTC. Based on the CDR3 plus reference TRBV7-7 and TRBJ2-1, the full variable domain is GAGVSQSPRYKVTKRGQDVTLRCDPISSHATLYWYQQALGQGPEFLTYFNYEAQPDKSGLPSDRFSAERPEGSISTLTIQRTEQRDSAMYRCASSLSGDYNEQFFGPGTRLTVL.

This clone was seen a few times. CDR3 in amino acids: CASSFPQGNTIYF. CDR3 bases: TGCGCCAGCAGCTTCCCACAGGGAAACACCATATATTTT. J is TRBJ1-3 and V is TRBV10-2; the D is unclear. Germline V gives CDR1 WSHSY, CDR2 SAAADI. CDR3 size: 13 residues. The V end was cut by 6 bases, the J end by 4 bases, with 10 bases between.

Turning to this clone: Additional DNA sequences in this sample encode the identical CDR3. The chain links TRBV5-1 to TRBJ1-1; perhaps TRBD1 as D (5 bases). V shed 1 base and J shed 1 base, with 5 bases lying between them. Germline CDR1 SGHRS, CDR2 YFSETQ. This CDR3 has 13 residues. CDR3 in DNA: TGCGCCAGCAGCTTGCAGGGGAACACTGAAGCTTTCTTT. It codes for CASSLQGNTEAFF.

The rearrangement joins TRBV6-6 to TRBJ2-3, with TRBD2 as a possible D gene (5 bases). The CDR3 has 15 amino acids. CDR1 and CDR2 from the germline V gene are MNHNY and SVGAGI (reference sequence). Trimming cost V 0 bases and J 3 bases, with 10 bases left between them. The CDR3 sequence: CASSYSNGDTDTQYF. CDR3 DNA: TGTGCCAGCAGTTACTCGAACGGGGATACAGATACGCAGTATTTT.